A selection of T cell receptor beta chains follows, all from one sample in a study of blood T cell repertoires in COVID-19. The method was immunoSEQ multiplex PCR; TCRdb's version includes in-frame clones alone and lacks a portion of them. The table includes roughly 150,000 clones, about 88% detected once. The sample consisted of peripheral blood. The origin of the receptors is a woman aged 70-85 years with acute or convalescent COVID-19. Both conserved end residues are part of each CDR3. D genes are given only for firm matches. For some rows the clone size is stated as once, few or many, or as a class when expanded; others skip it.

v_gene: TRBV28
d_gene: TRBD1
len: 14
j_gene: TRBJ1-2
abundance: once
CDR3nt: TGTGCCAGCAGTAAGACAGGGGGCGAGAGGGGCTACACCTTC
CDR3aa: CASSKTGGERGYTF

v_gene: TRBV2
d_gene: TRBD1
len: 14
j_gene: TRBJ1-5
abundance: NA
CDR3nt: TGTGCCAGCAGTGCAGGGACAGCCCCAGGGCCCCAGCATTTT
CDR3aa: CASSAGTAPGPQHF

v_gene: TRBV7-9
d_gene: NA
len: 16
j_gene: TRBJ1-2
abundance: NA
CDR3nt: TGTGCCAGCAGCTTGCTGGGGGGGACCGGATACTATGGCTACACCTTC
CDR3aa: CASSLLGGTGYYGYTF

v_gene: TRBV10-2
d_gene: TRBD1
len: 15
j_gene: TRBJ1-5
abundance: NA
CDR3nt: TGCGCCAGCAGTGCCACAGGGGGGAGTGATCAGCCCCAGCATTTT
CDR3aa: CASSATGGSDQPQHF

v_gene: TRBV6-5
d_gene: NA
len: 14
j_gene: TRBJ2-3
abundance: NA
CDR3nt: TGTGCCAGCAGTTCTGAGGGAAGGGCAGATACGCAGTATTTT
CDR3aa: CASSSEGRADTQYF

v_gene: TRBV11-2
d_gene: TRBD2
len: 17
j_gene: TRBJ2-2
abundance: NA
CDR3nt: TGTGCCAGCAGCCTGGGACTAGCGGGTCTGAGGACCGGGGAGCTGTTTTTT
CDR3aa: CASSLGLAGLRTGELFF

v_gene: TRBV18
d_gene: NA
len: 15
j_gene: TRBJ1-2
abundance: NA
CDR3nt: TGTGCCAGCTCACCAACGGGATGGGGGGACTATGGCTACACCTTC
CDR3aa: CASSPTGWGDYGYTF

v_gene: TRBV10-3
d_gene: NA
len: 15
j_gene: TRBJ1-1
abundance: NA
CDR3nt: TGTGCCATCAGTGAGACGCAAGGGGCTGACACTGAAGCTTTCTTT
CDR3aa: CAISETQGADTEAFF

v_gene: TRBV7-8
d_gene: NA
len: 18
j_gene: TRBJ1-4
abundance: NA
CDR3nt: TGTGCCAGCAGCCCTCTAGTGGGGCAGCTTGGGGCTAATGAAAAACTGTTTTTT
CDR3aa: CASSPLVGQLGANEKLFF

v_gene: TRBV12-3/TRBV12-4
d_gene: NA
len: 13
j_gene: TRBJ1-5
abundance: NA
CDR3nt: TGTGCCAGCAGACTACAGGGATATCAGCCCCAGCATTTT
CDR3aa: CASRLQGYQPQHF

v_gene: TRBV3-1/TRBV3-2
d_gene: NA
len: 12
j_gene: TRBJ1-1
abundance: NA
CDR3nt: TGTGCCAGCAGCCATGACAACGATGAAGCTTTCTTT
CDR3aa: CASSHDNDEAFF

v_gene: TRBV4-3
d_gene: NA
len: 15
j_gene: TRBJ1-2
abundance: NA
CDR3nt: TGCGCCAGCAGCCAAGACACCGACAGGAACTATGGCTACACCTTC
CDR3aa: CASSQDTDRNYGYTF

v_gene: TRBV28
d_gene: TRBD1
len: 17
j_gene: TRBJ1-5
abundance: once
CDR3nt: TGTGCCAGCAGGCGGACAGGGATATATAGAAGCAATCAGCCCCAGCATTTT
CDR3aa: CASRRTGIYRSNQPQHF

v_gene: TRBV28
d_gene: NA
len: 15
j_gene: TRBJ1-2
abundance: NA
CDR3nt: TGTGCCAGCAGTTTAAAAACCCCAGGGAACTATGGCTACACCTTC
CDR3aa: CASSLKTPGNYGYTF

v_gene: TRBV4-1
d_gene: NA
len: 14
j_gene: TRBJ1-1
abundance: few
CDR3nt: TGCGCCAGCAGCCAATGGGGCGCGAGCACTGAAGCTTTCTTT
CDR3aa: CASSQWGASTEAFF

v_gene: TRBV5-1
d_gene: TRBD2
len: 15
j_gene: TRBJ2-7
abundance: NA
CDR3nt: TGCGCCAGCAGCAATAGCGGGCCCTACTCCTACGAGCAGTACTTC
CDR3aa: CASSNSGPYSYEQYF